This TCR beta chain emerged from a study of blood T cell repertoires in COVID-19 (dated by TCRdb to 2019 to 2021). Some background on the complete study: The collaborator samples originated in the United States, Italy and Spain and spanned the acute and convalescent phases of COVID-19. The material from the prospective study consisted of cDNA or gDNA derived from T cells, B-cell-depleted T cells, or PBMCs. The dataset comprised deeply sampled blood TCRbeta repertoires from subjects exposed to, actively infected with, or recovered from COVID-19. The repertoires were released in a freely available public database meant as a resource for research on the immune response to SARS-CoV-2. Samples came from the ongoing ImmuneRACE study (first 160 participants) plus 1,254 subjects from 6 global collaborators. The sample metadata nearly always contained a de-identified subject ID, COVID-19 status, age in years and sex. Where available, HLA class I and class II types were obtained from metadata supplied by the sample provider rather than from assay-based typing. The full study reports these points: The quantity of clinical and demographic metadata differed by source and by participant and was supplied without curation.

The immunoSEQ Assay, a bias-controlled multiplex PCR, was used to amplify TCRbeta CDR3 regions from genomic DNA. On the authors' methods: The number of nucleated cells in each sample was estimated by amplification of reference gene primers within the assay. To quantify the absolute abundance of each unique TCRbeta CDR3 rearrangement, sequence reads were collapsed and filtered. For each sample, productive Simpson clonality was calculated by taking the square root of Simpson's diversity index across productive rearrangements. TCRdb retrieved this table from immuneACCESS and kept in-frame rearrangements only. Not all clones are present; in checked studies, unresolved V genes account for under half, and no reason is known for the remainder. The DNA was the basis for D and trimming; V, J and clone size are from that table. This sample is represented by more than 350,000 clones; about 88% of them were singletons. The ten top clones hold around 1.5% of the sample.

In the case of this clone: This clone's antigen is unknown. There are no base qualities to consult, and no much larger clone falls within one base.

From its cysteine to its phenylalanine, the CDR3 spans 14 amino acids. Left in the record is the CDR3 DNA by itself, 42 bases read in frame from the first base. The germline V gene supplies CDR1 MDHEN and CDR2 SYDVKM. V and J are truncated by 11 bases and 6 bases respectively, leaving an intervening sequence of 22 bases. Participants in the prospective study were aged roughly 18 to 100 years, lived in some 24 United States geographic areas, and enrolled through a virtual design. In the prospective study, participants were assigned to cohorts based on the clinical history participants reported in a screening survey and a study questionnaire. A participant counted as exposed if, within 2 weeks of entering the study, that participant had been in contact with someone who had a PCR-confirmed or clinician-diagnosed COVID-19 case. In the prospective study, mobile phlebotomists collected whole blood, serum and a nasopharyngeal or oropharyngeal swab from each participant. Additional blood draws and questionnaires over an approximately 2-month period could optionally be provided by prospective study participants. Blood samples from the prospective study were shipped frozen or at room temperature prior to DNA extraction.

The V and J segments used are TRBV28 and TRBJ1-1; TRBD1 is perhaps the D gene, given 6 matching bases. This clonotype originated in a woman under 30 who had been exposed to COVID-19. The material sequenced was PBMCs or T cells enriched from blood (not recorded which). The DNA reads TGTGCCGCGTCCCCCGGGGGGGGCAGTGCTGAAGCTTTCTTT. Its protein reads: CAASPGGGSAEAFF.